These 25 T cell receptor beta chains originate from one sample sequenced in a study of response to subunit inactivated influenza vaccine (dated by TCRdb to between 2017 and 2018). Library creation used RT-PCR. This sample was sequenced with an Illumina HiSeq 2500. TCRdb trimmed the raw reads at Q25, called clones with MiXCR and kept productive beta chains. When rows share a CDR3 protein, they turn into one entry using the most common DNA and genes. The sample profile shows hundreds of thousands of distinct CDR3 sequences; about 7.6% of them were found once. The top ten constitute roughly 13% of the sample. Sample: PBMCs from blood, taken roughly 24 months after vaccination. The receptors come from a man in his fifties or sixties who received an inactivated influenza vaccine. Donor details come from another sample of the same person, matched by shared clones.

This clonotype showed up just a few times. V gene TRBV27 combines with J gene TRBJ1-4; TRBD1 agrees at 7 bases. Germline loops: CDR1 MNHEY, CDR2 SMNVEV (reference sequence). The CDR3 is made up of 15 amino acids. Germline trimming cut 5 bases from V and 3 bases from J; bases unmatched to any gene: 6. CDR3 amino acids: CASSVTGRANEKLFF. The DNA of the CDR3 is TGTGCCAGCAGTGTGACAGGGCGGGCTAATGAAAAACTGTTTTTT.

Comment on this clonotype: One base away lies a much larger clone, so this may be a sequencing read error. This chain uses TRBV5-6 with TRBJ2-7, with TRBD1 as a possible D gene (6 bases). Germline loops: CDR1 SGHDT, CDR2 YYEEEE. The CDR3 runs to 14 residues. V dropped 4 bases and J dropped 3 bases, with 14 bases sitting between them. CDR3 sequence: CASSHRVLCYEQYF. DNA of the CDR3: TGTGCCAGCAGCCACAGGGTTCTCTGCTACGAGCAGTACTTC.

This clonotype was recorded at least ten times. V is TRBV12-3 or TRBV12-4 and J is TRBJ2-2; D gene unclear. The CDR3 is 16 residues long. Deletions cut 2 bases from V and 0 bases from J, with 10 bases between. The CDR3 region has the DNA TGTGCCAGCAGTTTAAGAGCCGGATCGAACACCGGGGAGCTGTTTTTT. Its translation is CASSLRAGSNTGELFF.

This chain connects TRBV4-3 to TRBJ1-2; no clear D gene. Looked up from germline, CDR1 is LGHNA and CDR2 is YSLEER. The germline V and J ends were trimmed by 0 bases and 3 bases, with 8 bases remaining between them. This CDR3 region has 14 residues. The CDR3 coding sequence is TGCGCCAGCAGCCAAGATATACAACACTATGGCTACACCTTC. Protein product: CASSQDIQHYGYTF.

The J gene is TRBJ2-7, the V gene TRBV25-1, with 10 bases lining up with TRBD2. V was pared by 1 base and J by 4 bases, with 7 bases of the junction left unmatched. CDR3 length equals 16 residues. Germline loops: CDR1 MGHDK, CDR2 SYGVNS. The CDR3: CASSEWGGTSAYEQYF. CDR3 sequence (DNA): TGTGCCAGCAGTGAATGGGGGGGGACTAGCGCATACGAGCAGTACTTC.

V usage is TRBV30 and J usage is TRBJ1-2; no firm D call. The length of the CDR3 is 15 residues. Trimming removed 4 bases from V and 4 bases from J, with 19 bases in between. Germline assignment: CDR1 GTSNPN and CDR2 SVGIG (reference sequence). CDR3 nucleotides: TGTGCCTGGACCCCTCAAATGTCCACTTTCTATGGCTACACCTTC. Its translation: CAWTPQMSTFYGYTF.

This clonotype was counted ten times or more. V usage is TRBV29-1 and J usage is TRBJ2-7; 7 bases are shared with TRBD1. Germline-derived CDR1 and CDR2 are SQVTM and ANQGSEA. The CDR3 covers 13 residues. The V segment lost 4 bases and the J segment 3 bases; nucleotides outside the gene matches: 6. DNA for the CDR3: TGCAGCGTTGGGGACAGTTACAGCTACGAGCAGTACTTC. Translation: CSVGDSYSYEQYF.

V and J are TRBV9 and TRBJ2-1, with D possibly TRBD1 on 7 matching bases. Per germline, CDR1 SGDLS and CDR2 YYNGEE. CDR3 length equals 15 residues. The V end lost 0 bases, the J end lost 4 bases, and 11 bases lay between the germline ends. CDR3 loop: CASSVEGAGYNEQFF. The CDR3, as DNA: TGTGCCAGCAGCGTAGAGGGGGCGGGATACAATGAGCAGTTCTTC.

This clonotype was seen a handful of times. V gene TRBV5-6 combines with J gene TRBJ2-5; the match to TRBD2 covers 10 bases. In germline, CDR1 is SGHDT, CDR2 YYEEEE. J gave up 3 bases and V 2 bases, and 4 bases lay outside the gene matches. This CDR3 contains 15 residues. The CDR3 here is CASSFFLAGEETQYF. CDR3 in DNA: TGTGCCAGCAGCTTCTTCCTAGCGGGGGAAGAGACCCAGTACTTC.

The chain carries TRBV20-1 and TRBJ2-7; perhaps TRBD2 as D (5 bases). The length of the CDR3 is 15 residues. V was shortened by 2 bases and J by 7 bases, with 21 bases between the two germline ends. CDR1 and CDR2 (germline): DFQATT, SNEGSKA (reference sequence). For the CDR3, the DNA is TGCAGTGCTAGAAAAAATGGACTCGGGGTTGAGGAGCAGTACTTC. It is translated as CSARKNGLGVEEQYF.

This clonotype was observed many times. The CDR3 loop reads CASSPLALLEQPQHF. The CDR3 coding sequence is TGTGCCAGCAGCCCCTTGGCGTTGCTGGAACAGCCCCAGCATTTT. V gene TRBV7-2 combines with J gene TRBJ1-5; D gene unclear. Trimming stripped 5 bases from V and 7 bases from J, with 18 bases between. The CDR3 is 15 amino acids. Germline assignment: CDR1 SGHTA and CDR2 FQGNSA.

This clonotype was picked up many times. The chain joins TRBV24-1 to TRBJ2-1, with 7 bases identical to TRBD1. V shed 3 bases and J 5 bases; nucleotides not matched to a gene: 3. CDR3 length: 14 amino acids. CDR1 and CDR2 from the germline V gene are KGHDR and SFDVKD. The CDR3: CATSDPTGDNEQFF. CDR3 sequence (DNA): TGTGCCACCAGTGATCCTACAGGGGACAATGAGCAGTTCTTC.

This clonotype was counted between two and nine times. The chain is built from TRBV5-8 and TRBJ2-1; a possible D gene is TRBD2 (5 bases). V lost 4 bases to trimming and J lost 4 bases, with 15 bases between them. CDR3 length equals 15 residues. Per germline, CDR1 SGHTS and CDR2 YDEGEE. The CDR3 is CASSREPFPYNEQFF. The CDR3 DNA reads TGTGCCAGCAGCCGGGAACCATTCCCTTACAATGAGCAGTTCTTC.

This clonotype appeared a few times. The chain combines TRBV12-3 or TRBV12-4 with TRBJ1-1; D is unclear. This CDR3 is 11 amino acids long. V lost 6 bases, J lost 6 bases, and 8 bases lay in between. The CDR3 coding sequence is TGTGCCAGCAGCATGGGTCCTGAAGCTTTCTTT. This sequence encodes CASSMGPEAFF.

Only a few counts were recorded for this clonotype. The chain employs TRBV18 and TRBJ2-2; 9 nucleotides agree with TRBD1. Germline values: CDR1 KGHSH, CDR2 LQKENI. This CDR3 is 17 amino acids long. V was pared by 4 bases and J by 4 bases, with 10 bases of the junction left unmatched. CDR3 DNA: TGTGCCAGCTCACAATCTAATTCGGGACAGGGCACCGGGGAGCTGTTTTTT. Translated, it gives CASSQSNSGQGTGELFF.

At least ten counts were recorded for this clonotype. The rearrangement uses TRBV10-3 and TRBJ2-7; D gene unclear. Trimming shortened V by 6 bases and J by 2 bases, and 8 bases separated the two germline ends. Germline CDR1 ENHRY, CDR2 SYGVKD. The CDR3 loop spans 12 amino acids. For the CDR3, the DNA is TGTGCCATCAGCCCAGAGGCCTACGAGCAGTACTTC. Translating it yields CAISPEAYEQYF.

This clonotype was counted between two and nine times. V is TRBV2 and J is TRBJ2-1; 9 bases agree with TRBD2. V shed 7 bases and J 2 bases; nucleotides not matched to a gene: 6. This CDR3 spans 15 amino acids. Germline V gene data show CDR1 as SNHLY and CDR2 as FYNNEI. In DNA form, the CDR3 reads TGTGCCAGCATTGGAGCGGGGGGAACCTACAATGAGCAGTTCTTC. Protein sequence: CASIGAGGTYNEQFF.

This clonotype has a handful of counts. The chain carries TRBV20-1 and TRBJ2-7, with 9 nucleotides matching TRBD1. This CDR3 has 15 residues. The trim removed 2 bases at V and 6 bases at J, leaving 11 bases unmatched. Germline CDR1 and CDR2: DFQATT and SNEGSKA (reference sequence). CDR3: CSARIPGQGVGEQYF. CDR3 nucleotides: TGCAGTGCTAGAATCCCGGGACAGGGCGTGGGCGAGCAGTACTTC.

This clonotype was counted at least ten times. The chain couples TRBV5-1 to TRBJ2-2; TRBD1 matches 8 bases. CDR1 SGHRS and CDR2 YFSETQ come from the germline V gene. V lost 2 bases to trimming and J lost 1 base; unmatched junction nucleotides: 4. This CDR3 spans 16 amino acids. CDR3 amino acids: CASSFGTGLNTGELFF. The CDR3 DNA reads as TGCGCCAGCAGCTTTGGGACAGGTCTGAACACCGGGGAGCTGTTTTTT.

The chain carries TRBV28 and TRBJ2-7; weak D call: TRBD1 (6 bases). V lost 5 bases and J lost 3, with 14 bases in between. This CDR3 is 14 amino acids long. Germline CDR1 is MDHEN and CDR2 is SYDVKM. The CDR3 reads CASSPHGQYYEQYF. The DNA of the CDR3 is TGTGCCAGCAGTCCGCATGGACAGTACTACGAGCAGTACTTC. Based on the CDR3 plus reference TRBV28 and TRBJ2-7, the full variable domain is DVKVTQSSRYLVKRTGEKVFLECVQDMDHENMFWYRQDPGLGLRLIYFSYDVKMKEKGDIPEGYSVSREKKERFSLILESASTNQTSMYLCASSPHGQYYEQYFGPGTRLTVT.

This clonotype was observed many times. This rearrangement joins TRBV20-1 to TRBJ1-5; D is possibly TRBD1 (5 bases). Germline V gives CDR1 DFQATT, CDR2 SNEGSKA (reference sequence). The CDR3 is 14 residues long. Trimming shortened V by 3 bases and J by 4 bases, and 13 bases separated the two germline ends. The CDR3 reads CSARNPAGNQPQHF. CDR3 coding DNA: TGCAGTGCTAGGAACCCAGCAGGGAATCAGCCCCAGCATTTT.

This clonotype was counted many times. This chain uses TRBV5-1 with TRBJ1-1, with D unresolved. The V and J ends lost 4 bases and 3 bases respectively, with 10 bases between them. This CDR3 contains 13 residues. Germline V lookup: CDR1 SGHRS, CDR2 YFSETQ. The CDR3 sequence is CASSPVADTEAFF. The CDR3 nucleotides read TGCGCCAGCAGCCCGGTGGCTGACACTGAAGCTTTCTTT.

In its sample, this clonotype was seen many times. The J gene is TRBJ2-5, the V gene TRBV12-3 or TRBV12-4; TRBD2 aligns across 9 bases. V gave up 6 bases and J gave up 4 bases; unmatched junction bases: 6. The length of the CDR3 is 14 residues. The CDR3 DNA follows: TGTGCCAGCAGACGAGCGGGGGGTGGAGAGACCCAGTACTTC. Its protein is CASRRAGGGETQYF.

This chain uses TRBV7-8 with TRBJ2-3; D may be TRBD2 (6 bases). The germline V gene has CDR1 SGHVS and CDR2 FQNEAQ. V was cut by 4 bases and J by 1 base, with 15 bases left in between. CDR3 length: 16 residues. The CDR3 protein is CASSSPGGVGTDTQYF. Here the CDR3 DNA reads TGTGCCAGCAGCTCCCCCGGGGGAGTCGGCACAGATACGCAGTATTTT.

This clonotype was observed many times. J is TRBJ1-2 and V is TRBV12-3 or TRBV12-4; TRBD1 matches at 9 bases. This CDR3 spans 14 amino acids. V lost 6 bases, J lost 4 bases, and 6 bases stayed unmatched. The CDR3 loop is CASRQQGAGYGYTF. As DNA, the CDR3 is TGTGCCAGCAGGCAACAGGGGGCGGGCTATGGCTACACCTTC.